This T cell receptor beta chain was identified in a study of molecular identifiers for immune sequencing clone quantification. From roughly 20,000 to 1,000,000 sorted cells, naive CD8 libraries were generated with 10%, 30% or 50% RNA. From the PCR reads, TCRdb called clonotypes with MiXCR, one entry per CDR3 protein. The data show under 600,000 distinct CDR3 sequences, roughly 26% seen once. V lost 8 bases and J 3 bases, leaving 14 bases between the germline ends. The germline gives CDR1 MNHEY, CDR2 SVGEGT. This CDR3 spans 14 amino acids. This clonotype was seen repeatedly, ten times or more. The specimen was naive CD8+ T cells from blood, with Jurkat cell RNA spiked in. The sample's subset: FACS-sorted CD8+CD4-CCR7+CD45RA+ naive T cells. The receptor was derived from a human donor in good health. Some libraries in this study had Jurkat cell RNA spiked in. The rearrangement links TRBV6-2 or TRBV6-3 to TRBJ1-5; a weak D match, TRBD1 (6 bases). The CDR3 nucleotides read TGTGCCAGCCTGAAAACAGGGCCCAATCAGCCCCAGCATTTT. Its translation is CASLKTGPNQPQHF.